This TCR beta chain was identified during a study of vaccination and CD4 T cells after COVID-19. Study-wide context: Post-vaccination samples were procured at a median of around 79 days following dose two (range 14 to 241).

Details on this clonotype: What it binds is unknown.

The CDR3 extends over 13 amino acids. Germline assignment: CDR1 SQVTM and CDR2 ANQGSEA. Deletions cut 6 bases from V and 7 bases from J, with 16 bases between. The Oncomine TCR Beta short-read assay was what sequenced the DNA obtained from cultured CD4+ T cells. Genomic DNA was taken out of cultured CD4+ T cells by extraction. TCRdb processed the PCR reads anew with MiXCR; each CDR3 protein has one entry. The sample contains 4,600 or so distinct CDR3 sequences, around 50% of which appear only once. Treatment given: roughly 10-day PBMC culture with coronavirus spike peptide pools or control peptides (ViraFEST assay). Unexposed donor CD4+ T cells predated the COVID-19 pandemic, collected 2011-2018. Testing used SARS-CoV-2 S/N and four cold-coronavirus spikes on unexposed-donor CD4+ T cells, cells permitting.

The sequenced sample consisted of CD4+ T cells from blood, cultured in vitro. The rearrangement joins TRBV29-1 to TRBJ2-1; D is perhaps TRBD2 (6 bases). The source is a human donor in good health. CDR3 protein: CSVGGSIWNEQFF. The CDR3 DNA follows: TGCAGCGTGGGGGGTAGCATATGGAATGAGCAGTTCTTC.